This entry is about one T cell receptor (beta chain). This clonotype occurred many times. No antigen is known for it. No base-level quality is on record; no much larger clone is a single base apart. The data originate from a study of early T cells in non-severe SARS-CoV-2 infection (dated by TCRdb to 2020 to 2022). As for the study more broadly: Because TCR sequencing relied on bulk RNA taken from unsorted whole blood, pairing of alpha and beta chains was not possible.

Libraries were constructed by 5' RACE. Data came from a NextSeq 500. Unique molecular identifiers were attached to individual cDNA molecules in the TCR library protocol so that sequencing error and PCR bias could be corrected. Sequencing covered both TCR alpha and beta chains, and within each sample the abundances of alpha and beta sequences were tightly co-correlated. In the paper's pipeline: V gene, J gene and CDR3 annotation of TCR sequences was performed with Decombinator V4. TCRs were defined as expanded if a significant change between any two time points was detected under a Poisson model with p below 0.0001. Abundances of TCRs were expressed as counts per million after normalisation to the total number of TCRs sequenced in each sample. MAIT TCRs were defined by TRAV1-2 paired with TRAJ12, TRAJ20 or TRAJ33, and iNKT TCRs by TRAV10 paired with TRAJ18. VDJdb, accessed 1 November 2021, was searched for CMV, EBV and SARS-CoV-2 annotated TCRs, excluding TCRs annotated for multiple antigens. TCRdb reprocessed the public reads (quality trimming at Q25 with fastp, clone calling with MiXCR) and kept in-frame beta chains. Each entry merges the rows of one CDR3 protein and shows their most common DNA and genes. TCRdb's processing, not the authors' own work, is the source of the V and J calls. Here the sample has under 30,000 distinct CDR3 sequences; around 5% occur a single time. The top ten clones comprise around 6% of the sample.

V is pared back by 1 base and J by 9 bases, with 12 bases lying between the germline termini. The CDR3 covers 13 residues, taking in both the cysteine and the phenylalanine. The sequence is cut down to CDR3 DNA, 39 bases in frame from base 1. CDR1 and CDR2, looked up from the germline V gene (reference sequence), are SEHNR and FQNEAQ. Set within a cohort of healthcare workers in London, UK, this nested case-control study involved weekly PCR testing of nasopharyngeal swabs along with blood sampling. Healthcare workers were enrolled in the week of the UK lockdown, from 23 to 31 March 2020, and were followed every week for up to roughly 15 weeks. Paper-wide results and their limitations: VDJdb matching was skewed toward anti-spike CD8 responses and likely underestimated virus-specific expansions, missing private and CD4 specificities.

Sequencing input: whole blood. This chain is built from TRBV7-9 and TRBJ1-1; the D gene is unclear. The TCR originated in an adult who was a healthcare worker with PCR-confirmed SARS-CoV-2 infection or an uninfected control (not recorded which). The sequence in DNA is TGTGCCAGCAGCTTAGGTCGGGAATCTCAAGCTTTCTTT. Protein translation: CASSLGRESQAFF.